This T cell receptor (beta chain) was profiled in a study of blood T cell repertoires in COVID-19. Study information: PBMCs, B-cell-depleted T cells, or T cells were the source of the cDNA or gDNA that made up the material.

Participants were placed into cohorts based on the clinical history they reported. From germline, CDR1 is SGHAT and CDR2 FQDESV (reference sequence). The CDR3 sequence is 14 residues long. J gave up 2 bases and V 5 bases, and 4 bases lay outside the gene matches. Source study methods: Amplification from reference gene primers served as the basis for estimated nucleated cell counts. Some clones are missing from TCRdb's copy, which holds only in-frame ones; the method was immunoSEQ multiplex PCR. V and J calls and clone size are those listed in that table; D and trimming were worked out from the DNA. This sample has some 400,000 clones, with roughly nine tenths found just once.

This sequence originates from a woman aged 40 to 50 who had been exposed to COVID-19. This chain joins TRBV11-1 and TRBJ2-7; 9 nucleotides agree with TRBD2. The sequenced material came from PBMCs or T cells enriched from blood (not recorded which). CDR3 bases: TGTGCCAGCAGCCCGACTAGCGGAGCCTACGAGCAGTACTTC. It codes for CASSPTSGAYEQYF.